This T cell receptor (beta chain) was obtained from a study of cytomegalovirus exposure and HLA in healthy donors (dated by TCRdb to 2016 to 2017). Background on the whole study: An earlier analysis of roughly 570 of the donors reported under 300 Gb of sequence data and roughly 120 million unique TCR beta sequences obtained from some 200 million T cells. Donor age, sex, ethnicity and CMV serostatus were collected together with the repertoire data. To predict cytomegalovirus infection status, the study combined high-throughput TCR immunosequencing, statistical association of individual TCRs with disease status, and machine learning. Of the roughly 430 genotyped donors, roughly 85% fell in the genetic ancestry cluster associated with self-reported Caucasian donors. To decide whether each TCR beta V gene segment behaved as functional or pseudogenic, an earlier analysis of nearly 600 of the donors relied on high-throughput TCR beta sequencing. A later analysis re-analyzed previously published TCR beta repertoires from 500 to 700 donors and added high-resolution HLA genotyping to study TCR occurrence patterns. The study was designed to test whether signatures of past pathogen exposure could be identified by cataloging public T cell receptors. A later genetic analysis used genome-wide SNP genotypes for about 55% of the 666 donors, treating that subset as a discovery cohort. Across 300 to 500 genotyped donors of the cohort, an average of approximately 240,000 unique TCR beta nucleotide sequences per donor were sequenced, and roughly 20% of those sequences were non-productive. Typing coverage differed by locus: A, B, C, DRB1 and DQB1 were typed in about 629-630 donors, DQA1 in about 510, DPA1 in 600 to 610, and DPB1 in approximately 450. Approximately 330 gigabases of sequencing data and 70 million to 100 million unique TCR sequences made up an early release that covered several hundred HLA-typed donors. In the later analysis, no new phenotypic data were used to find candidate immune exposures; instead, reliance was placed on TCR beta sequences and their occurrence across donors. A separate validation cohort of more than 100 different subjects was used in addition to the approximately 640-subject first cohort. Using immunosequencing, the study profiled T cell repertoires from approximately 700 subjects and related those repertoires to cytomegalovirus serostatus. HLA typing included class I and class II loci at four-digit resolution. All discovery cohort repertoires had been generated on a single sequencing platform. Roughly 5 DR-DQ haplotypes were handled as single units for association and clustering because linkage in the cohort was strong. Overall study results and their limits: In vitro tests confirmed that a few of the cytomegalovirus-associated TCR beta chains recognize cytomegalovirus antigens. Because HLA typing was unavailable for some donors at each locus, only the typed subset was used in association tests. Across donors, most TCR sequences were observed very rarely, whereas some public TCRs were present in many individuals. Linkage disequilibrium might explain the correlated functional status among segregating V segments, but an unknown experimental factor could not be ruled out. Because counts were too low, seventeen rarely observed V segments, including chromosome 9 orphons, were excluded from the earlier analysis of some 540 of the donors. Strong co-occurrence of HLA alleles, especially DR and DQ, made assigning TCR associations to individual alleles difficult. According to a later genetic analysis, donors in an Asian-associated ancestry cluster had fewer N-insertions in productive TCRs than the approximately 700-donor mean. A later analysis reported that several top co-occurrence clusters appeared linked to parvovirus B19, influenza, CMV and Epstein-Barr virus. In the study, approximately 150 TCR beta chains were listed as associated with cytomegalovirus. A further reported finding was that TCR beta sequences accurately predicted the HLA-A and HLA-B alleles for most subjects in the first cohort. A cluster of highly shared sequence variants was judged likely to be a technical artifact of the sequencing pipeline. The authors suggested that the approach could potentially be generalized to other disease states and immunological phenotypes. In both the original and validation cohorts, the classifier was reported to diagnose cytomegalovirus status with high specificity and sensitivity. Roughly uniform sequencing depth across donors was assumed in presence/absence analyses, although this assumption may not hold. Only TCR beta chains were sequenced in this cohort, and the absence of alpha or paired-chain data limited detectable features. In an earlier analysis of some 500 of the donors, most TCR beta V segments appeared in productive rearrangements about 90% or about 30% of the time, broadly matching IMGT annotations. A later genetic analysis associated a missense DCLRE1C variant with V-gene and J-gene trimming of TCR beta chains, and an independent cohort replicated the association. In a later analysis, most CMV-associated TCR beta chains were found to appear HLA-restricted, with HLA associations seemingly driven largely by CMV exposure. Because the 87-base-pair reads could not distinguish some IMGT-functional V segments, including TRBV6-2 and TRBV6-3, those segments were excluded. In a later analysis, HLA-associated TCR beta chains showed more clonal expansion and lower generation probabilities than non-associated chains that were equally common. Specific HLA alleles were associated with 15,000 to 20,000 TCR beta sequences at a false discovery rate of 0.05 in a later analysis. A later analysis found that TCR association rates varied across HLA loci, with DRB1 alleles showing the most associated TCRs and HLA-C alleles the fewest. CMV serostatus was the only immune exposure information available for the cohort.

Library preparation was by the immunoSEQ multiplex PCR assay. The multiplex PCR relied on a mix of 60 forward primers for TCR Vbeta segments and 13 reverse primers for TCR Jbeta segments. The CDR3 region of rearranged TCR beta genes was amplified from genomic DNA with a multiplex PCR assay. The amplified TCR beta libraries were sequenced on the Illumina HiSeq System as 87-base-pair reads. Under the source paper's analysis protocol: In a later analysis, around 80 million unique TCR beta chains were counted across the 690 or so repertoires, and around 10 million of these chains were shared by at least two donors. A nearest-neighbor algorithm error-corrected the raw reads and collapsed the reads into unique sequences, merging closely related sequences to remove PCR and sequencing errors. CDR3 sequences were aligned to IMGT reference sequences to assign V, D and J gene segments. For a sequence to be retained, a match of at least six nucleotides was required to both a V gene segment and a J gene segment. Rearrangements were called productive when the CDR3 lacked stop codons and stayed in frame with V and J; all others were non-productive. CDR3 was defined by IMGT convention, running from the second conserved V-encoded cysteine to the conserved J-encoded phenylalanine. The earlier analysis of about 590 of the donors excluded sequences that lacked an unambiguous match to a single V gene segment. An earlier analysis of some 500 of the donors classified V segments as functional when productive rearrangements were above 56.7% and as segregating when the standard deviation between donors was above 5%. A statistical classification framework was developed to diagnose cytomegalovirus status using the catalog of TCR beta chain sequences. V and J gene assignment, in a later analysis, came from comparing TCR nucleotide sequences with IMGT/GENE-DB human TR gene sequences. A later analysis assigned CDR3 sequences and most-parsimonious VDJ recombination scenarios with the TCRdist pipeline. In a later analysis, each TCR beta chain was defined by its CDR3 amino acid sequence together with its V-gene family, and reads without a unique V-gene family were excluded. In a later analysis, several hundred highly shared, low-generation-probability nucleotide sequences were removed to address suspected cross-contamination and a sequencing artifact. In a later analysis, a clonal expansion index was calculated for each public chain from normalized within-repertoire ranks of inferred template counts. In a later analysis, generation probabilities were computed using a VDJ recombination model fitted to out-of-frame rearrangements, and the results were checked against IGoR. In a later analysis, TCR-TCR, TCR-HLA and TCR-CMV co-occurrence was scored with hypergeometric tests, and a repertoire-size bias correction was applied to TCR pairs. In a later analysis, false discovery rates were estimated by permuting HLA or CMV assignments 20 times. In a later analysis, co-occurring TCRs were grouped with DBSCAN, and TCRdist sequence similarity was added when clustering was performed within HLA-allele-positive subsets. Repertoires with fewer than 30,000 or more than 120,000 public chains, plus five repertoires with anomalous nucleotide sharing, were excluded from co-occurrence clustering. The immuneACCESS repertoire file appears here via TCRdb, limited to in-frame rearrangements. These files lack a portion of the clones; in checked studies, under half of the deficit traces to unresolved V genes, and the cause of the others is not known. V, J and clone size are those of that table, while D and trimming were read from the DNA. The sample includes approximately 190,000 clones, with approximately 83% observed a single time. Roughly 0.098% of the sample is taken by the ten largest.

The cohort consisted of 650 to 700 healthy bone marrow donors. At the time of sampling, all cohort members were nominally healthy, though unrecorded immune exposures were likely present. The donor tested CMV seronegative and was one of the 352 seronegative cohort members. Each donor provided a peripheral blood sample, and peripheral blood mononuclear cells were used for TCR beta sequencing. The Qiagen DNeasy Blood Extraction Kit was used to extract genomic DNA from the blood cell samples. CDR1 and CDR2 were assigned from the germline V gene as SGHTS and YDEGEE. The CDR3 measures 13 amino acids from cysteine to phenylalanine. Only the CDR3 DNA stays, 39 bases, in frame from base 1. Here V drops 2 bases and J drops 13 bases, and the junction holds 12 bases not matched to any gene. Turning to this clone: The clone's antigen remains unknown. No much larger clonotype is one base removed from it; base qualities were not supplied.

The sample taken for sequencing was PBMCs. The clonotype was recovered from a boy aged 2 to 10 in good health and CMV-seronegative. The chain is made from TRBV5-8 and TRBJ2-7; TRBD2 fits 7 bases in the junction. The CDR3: CASSLIMAGENYF. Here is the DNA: TGTGCCAGCAGCTTAATTATGGCGGGGGAGAATTACTTC.